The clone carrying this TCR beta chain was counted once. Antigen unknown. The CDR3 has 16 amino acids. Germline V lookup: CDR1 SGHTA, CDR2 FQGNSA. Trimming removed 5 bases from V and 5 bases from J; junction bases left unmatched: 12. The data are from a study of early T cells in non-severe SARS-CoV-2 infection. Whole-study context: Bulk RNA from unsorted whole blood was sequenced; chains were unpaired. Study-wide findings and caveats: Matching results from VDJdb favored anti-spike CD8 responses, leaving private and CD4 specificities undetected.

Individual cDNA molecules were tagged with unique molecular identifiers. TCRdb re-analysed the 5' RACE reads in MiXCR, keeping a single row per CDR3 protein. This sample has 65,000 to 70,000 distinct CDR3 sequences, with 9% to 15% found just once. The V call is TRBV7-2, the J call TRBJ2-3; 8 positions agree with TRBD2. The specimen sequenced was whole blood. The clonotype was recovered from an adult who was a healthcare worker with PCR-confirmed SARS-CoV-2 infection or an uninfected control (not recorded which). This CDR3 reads CASSPSLGLGVDTQYF. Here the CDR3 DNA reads TGTGCCAGCAGCCCAAGCCTGGGACTAGGTGTAGATACGCAGTATTTT.